The 15 T cell receptor beta chains below were found in one sample sequenced in a study of blood T cell repertoires in COVID-19. The repertoire was sequenced with immunoSEQ multiplex PCR; TCRdb's copy has only in-frame clones and lacks some. Of about 140,000 clones detected, 84% appear once; the ten largest clones hold 1.5% to 2%. Sequencing used PBMCs or T cells enriched from blood (not recorded which). The source of these receptors is a young woman who had been exposed to COVID-19.

The chain carries TRBV6-7 and TRBJ1-2, with D maybe TRBD1 (5 bases). Being an ORF, TRBV6-7 has a function that is uncertain. Deletions cut 1 base from V and 8 bases from J, with 20 bases between. The CDR3 is 16 residues long. The chain's CDR3 is CASSYCRFRGNRGYTF. Here the CDR3 DNA reads TGTGCCAGCAGTTACTGTAGATTTAGGGGCAATCGCGGCTACACCTTC.

CDR3: CASSLPPGQGPNTEAFF. In DNA form, the CDR3 reads TGTGCCAGCAGCTTGCCCCCGGGACAGGGCCCGAACACTGAAGCTTTCTTT. This rearrangement joins TRBV11-2 to TRBJ1-1; 9 bases are a match to TRBD1. The CDR3 runs 17 residues. V was pared by 3 bases and J by 1 base, with 9 bases of the junction left unmatched. The V gene's germline CDR1 is SGHAT and CDR2 FQNNGV.

The rearrangement joins TRBV18 to TRBJ2-7; 10 bases agree with TRBD2. Germline V gene sequence: CDR1 KGHSH, CDR2 LQKENI. The CDR3 totals 16 residues. V lost 4 bases and J lost 4; bases outside the gene matches: 10. In nucleotides, the CDR3 is TGTGCCAGCTCACTGAATGTATTGACTAGCGGGTACGAGCAGTACTTC. Protein: CASSLNVLTSGYEQYF.

The chain is built from TRBV2 and TRBJ2-1; 8 bases agree with TRBD2. V dropped 5 bases and J dropped 4; count of bases not matched to a gene: 7. CDR3 length equals 15 residues. From germline, CDR1 is SNHLY and CDR2 FYNNEI. The CDR3 DNA reads TGTGCCAGCAGTAAGACTAGCGAGGTTTACAATGAGCAGTTCTTC. Translating gives CASSKTSEVYNEQFF.

The V call is TRBV11-2, the J call TRBJ2-7; 12 bases line up with TRBD1. CDR1 is SGHAT, CDR2 FQNNGV, per germline. With 5 bases clipped from V and 0 bases from J, the junction kept 11 bases outside the gene matches. The CDR3 consists of 18 residues. CDR3 in DNA: TGTGCCAGCAGCACTCCGGGACAGGGGGCGAGGGCCTCCTACGAGCAGTACTTC. This gives the protein CASSTPGQGARASYEQYF.

Comments on this clone: This may arise from a read error, as a much more abundant clone is one base away. This sample includes further DNA sequences coding for the same CDR3. The genes are TRBV19 and TRBJ2-1, with 9 bases aligning to TRBD2. The ends lost 3 bases at V and 2 bases at J; junction bases unmatched: 2. The CDR3 consists of 15 residues. Germline-derived CDR1 and CDR2 are LNHDA and SQIVND (reference sequence). CDR3 coding DNA: TGTGCCAGTAGTATGACTAGCGGAACCTACAATGAGCAGTTCTTC. Its protein is CASSMTSGTYNEQFF. The entire variable domain, with the rest obtained from reference TRBV19 and TRBJ2-1, is as follows: DGGITQSPKYLFRKEGQNVTLSCEQNLNHDAMYWYRQDPGQGLRLIYYSQIVNDFQKGDIAEGYSVSREKKESFPLTVTSAQKNPTAFYLCASSMTSGTYNEQFFGPGTRLTVL.

The chain carries TRBV7-8 and TRBJ2-3; D uncertain. This CDR3 contains 15 residues. V lost 4 bases, J lost 0 bases, and 11 bases lay in between. Per germline, CDR1 SGHVS and CDR2 FQNEAQ. The CDR3 reads CASSSLPSSTDTQYF. The CDR3 DNA sequence: TGTGCCAGCAGCTCGCTACCTTCTAGCACAGATACGCAGTATTTT.

In this sample, this clone turned up a few times. The rearrangement links TRBV28 to TRBJ2-5, with 7 positions matching TRBD2. CDR3 size: 15 residues. Germline V gives CDR1 MDHEN, CDR2 SYDVKM. V lost 4 bases, J lost 4 bases, and 9 bases stayed unmatched. The CDR3 region has the DNA TGTGCCAGCAGTTCCGCGCAGGGCGGGAGAGAGACCCAGTACTTC. As protein: CASSSAQGGRETQYF. Combining the CDR3 with reference TRBV28 and TRBJ2-5 gives the whole variable domain DVKVTQSSRYLVKRTGEKVFLECVQDMDHENMFWYRQDPGLGLRLIYFSYDVKMKEKGDIPEGYSVSREKKERFSLILESASTNQTSMYLCASSSAQGGRETQYFGPGTRLLVL.

The chain uses TRBV19 and TRBJ2-5; 7 bases map to TRBD2. CDR1 is LNHDA, CDR2 SQIVND, per germline (reference sequence). The CDR3 loop spans 15 amino acids. The V segment lost 7 bases and the J segment 2 bases; nucleotides outside the gene matches: 10. The chain's CDR3 is CASTKRGGSQETQYF. CDR3 coding DNA: TGTGCCAGTACCAAGCGGGGAGGTTCGCAAGAGACCCAGTACTTC.

Notes on this clone: Compared with germline, one end of the junction differs, possibly owing to a read error. V gene TRBV7-2 combines with J gene TRBJ2-7, with 7 positions matching TRBD2. The CDR3 is 12 residues long. Germline V gene data show CDR1 as SGHTA and CDR2 as FQGNSA. CDR3 sequence (DNA): TGTGCCAGCAGCAACTACCGGGGACTATGGGACTTC. It is translated as CASSNYRGLWDF.

The chain couples TRBV6-5 to TRBJ2-1, with TRBD2 as a possible D gene (6 bases). V lost 0 bases to trimming and J lost 2 bases, with 11 bases between them. CDR3 length equals 16 residues. Germline loops: CDR1 MNHEY, CDR2 SVGAGI. CDR3 amino acids: CASSYSAGPTYNEQFF. The CDR3 nucleotides are TGTGCCAGCAGTTACTCGGCGGGACCAACCTACAATGAGCAGTTCTTC.

A single count supports this clone. The chain couples TRBV13 to TRBJ2-2; tentatively, D is TRBD2 (5 bases). The CDR3 covers 15 residues. V lost 5 bases to trimming and J lost 5 bases, with 15 bases between them. Germline V gene lookup returns CDR1 PRHDT and CDR2 FYEKMQ (reference sequence). The CDR3 DNA reads TGTGCCAGCAGCACCTTCTCTCGGGGAACCGGGGAGCTGTTTTTT. This translates into CASSTFSRGTGELFF.

The chain joins TRBV5-1 to TRBJ1-3, with D tentatively TRBD1 (6 bases). In germline, CDR1 is SGHRS, CDR2 YFSETQ. The CDR3 length is 16 residues. Trimming took off 4 bases at V and 3 bases at J, with 17 bases between the two ends. CDR3 bases: TGCGCCAGCAGCCTATCCGGGACAAGAAATGGAAACACCATATATTTT. This codes for CASSLSGTRNGNTIYF.

V usage is TRBV13 and J usage is TRBJ2-7; a possible D gene is TRBD2 (5 bases). The CDR3 contains 11 residues. Per germline, CDR1 PRHDT and CDR2 FYEKMQ (reference sequence). Between the trimmed V and J ends, which lost 4 bases and 4 bases, there was a span of 5 bases. CDR3 sequence: CASSSGYEQYF. DNA for the CDR3: TGTGCCAGCAGCTCGGGATACGAGCAGTACTTC. Full variable domain (missing parts from reference TRBV13 and TRBJ2-7): AAGVIQSPRHLIKEKRETATLKCYPIPRHDTVYWYQQGPGQDPQFLISFYEKMQSDKGSIPDRFSAQQFSDYHSELNMSSLELGDSALYFCASSSGYEQYFGPGTRLTVT.

This chain uses TRBV4-1 with TRBJ2-5; a weak D match, TRBD1 (6 bases). Germline V lookup: CDR1 MGHRA, CDR2 YSYEKL. Trimming took 4 bases from V and 2 from J, leaving 17 bases between them. This CDR3 is 16 amino acids long. CDR3 bases: TGCGCCAGCAGCCGACCGGGACACCTCGAACAAGAGACCCAGTACTTC. This sequence encodes CASSRPGHLEQETQYF.